Shown below are 13 T cell receptor beta chains from a single sample sequenced in a study of T cell repertoires in cytomegalovirus infection. One entry per CDR3 protein results from TCRdb running MiXCR on the reads. The table includes about 680,000 distinct CDR3 sequences, approximately 24% detected once. Sequencing used CD8+ T cells from PBMCs. These receptor sequences come from a human donor in good health (CMV status not recorded). Some clones in this sample may be carry-over from other donors' samples.

This sequence joins TRBV7-6 and TRBJ2-1; possibly TRBD1 or TRBD2 for D (7 bases each). Germline V gene data show CDR1 as SGHVS and CDR2 as FNYEAQ. V was trimmed by 0 bases and J by 0 bases, leaving 12 bases between them. The CDR3 covers 17 residues. The CDR3 protein is CASSLAQGGHSYNEQFF. The CDR3 DNA sequence: TGTGCCAGCAGCTTAGCGCAGGGGGGGCACTCCTACAATGAGCAGTTCTTC.

This chain connects TRBV20-1 to TRBJ2-3; 10 bases map to TRBD2. Germline V CDR1 and CDR2: DFQATT, SNEGSKA (reference sequence). The length of the CDR3 is 18 residues. V was clipped by 0 bases and J by 1 base; unmatched bases: 10. The CDR3 region is CSARDHLWLAGGTDTQYF. DNA of the CDR3: TGCAGTGCTAGAGACCACCTTTGGCTAGCGGGGGGCACAGATACGCAGTATTTT.

This clonotype appeared many times. V is TRBV7-2 and J is TRBJ2-2, with TRBD1 identical over 8 bases. V trimming: 3 bases; J trimming: 5 bases; junction bases outside the gene matches: 5. The CDR3 covers 15 residues. Germline V CDR1 and CDR2: SGHTA, FQGNSA. This CDR3 is CASSFGQGWTGELFF. CDR3 nucleotide sequence: TGTGCCAGCAGCTTTGGACAGGGATGGACCGGGGAGCTGTTTTTT.

The CDR3 bases are TGTGCCAGCAGTTACGAGGGGGGCCTCGGCGAGCAGTTCTTC. Translated: CASSYEGGLGEQFF. The chain carries TRBV6-5 and TRBJ2-1, with D perhaps being TRBD1 or TRBD2 (6 bases each). CDR1 and CDR2 from the germline V gene are MNHEY and SVGAGI. This CDR3 is built from 14 residues. Trimming cost V 2 bases and J 10 bases, with 15 bases left between them.

Many counts were recorded for this clonotype. The chain combines TRBV7-2 with TRBJ2-1; D gene ambiguous. V lost 5 bases and J 3 bases, leaving 5 bases between the germline ends. The CDR3 is 12 residues long. Germline CDR1 is SGHTA and CDR2 is FQGNSA. The CDR3 DNA reads as TGTGCCAGCAGCGTTAACTACAATGAGCAGTTCTTC. It codes for CASSVNYNEQFF.

This clonotype was counted a few times. This sequence joins TRBV28 and TRBJ2-1; D uncertain. The CDR3 is made up of 12 amino acids. Germline CDR1 and CDR2: MDHEN and SYDVKM. Trimming took 10 bases from V and 4 from J, leaving 11 bases between them. In DNA, the CDR3 is TGTGCCACCCACGCCGGTTACAATGAGCAGTTCTTC. Translation: CATHAGYNEQFF.

Many counts were recorded for this clonotype. As DNA, the CDR3 is TGTGCCAGCAGTTTTTACGGCCCTGGCAGCCGTGAAGCTTTCTTT. Translation: CASSFYGPGSREAFF. The rearrangement joins TRBV28 to TRBJ1-1, with D unclear. CDR1 is MDHEN and CDR2 is SYDVKM in the germline V gene. With 3 bases removed from V and 7 bases from J, the gap between germline ends came to 18 bases. The CDR3 spans 15 residues.

The rearrangement links TRBV28 to TRBJ2-7, with a tentative D call TRBD2 (6 bases). The CDR3 is 12 residues long. CDR1 and CDR2 from the germline V gene are MDHEN and SYDVKM. Trimming stripped 2 bases from V and 6 bases from J, with 8 bases between. This CDR3 reads CASSLMGGEQYV. Here the CDR3 DNA reads TGTGCCAGCAGTTTAATGGGAGGCGAGCAGTACGTC.

The V gene is TRBV7-6, the J gene TRBJ1-1; 10 positions match TRBD1. V shed 5 bases, J shed 8 bases, and the junction held 14 bases outside the gene matches. CDR1 and CDR2 (germline): SGHVS, FNYEAQ. The CDR3 runs to 16 residues. The CDR3 is CASSTRTGGLSAEAFF. CDR3 sequence (DNA): TGTGCCAGCAGCACCCGGACAGGGGGTCTTTCTGCGGAAGCTTTCTTT.

This clonotype appeared many times. The rearrangement links TRBV7-9 to TRBJ1-5; 8 positions agree with TRBD1. CDR1 and CDR2 from the germline V gene are SEHNR and FQNEAQ (reference sequence). This CDR3 spans 17 amino acids. J gave up 0 bases and V 2 bases, and 6 bases lay outside the gene matches. CDR3 protein: CASSLWDRINSNQPQHF. CDR3 nucleotide sequence: TGTGCCAGCAGCTTATGGGACAGGATTAATAGCAATCAGCCCCAGCATTTT. Looking up the rest from reference TRBV7-9 and TRBJ1-5 gives the full variable domain: DTGVSQNPRHKITKRGQNVTFRCDPISEHNRLYWYRQTLGQGPEFLTYFQNEAQLEKSRLLSDRFSAERPKGSFSTLEIQRTEQGDSAMYLCASSLWDRINSNQPQHFGDGTRLSIL.

In its sample, this clonotype was seen a few times. This chain connects TRBV29-1 to TRBJ1-1; the D gene is possibly TRBD1 (5 bases). The germline V gene encodes CDR1 SQVTM and CDR2 ANQGSEA. Trimming took 6 bases from V and 3 from J, leaving 17 bases between them. The CDR3 contains 14 residues. The CDR3 coding sequence is TGCAGCGTCCTCGCCCAGGGACGCGACACTGAAGCTTTCTTT. Protein sequence: CSVLAQGRDTEAFF.

The chain couples TRBV7-6 to TRBJ2-7, with no clear D. The ends were cut back, 5 bases at V and 1 base at J, with 21 bases in the middle. This CDR3 has 17 amino acids. Germline-derived CDR1 and CDR2 are SGHVS and FNYEAQ. The DNA of the CDR3 is TGTGCCAGCAGCCCCAAAGGCGCTGGGGAAGTTTCCTACGAGCAGTACTTC. It translates to CASSPKGAGEVSYEQYF.

V gene TRBV6-6 combines with J gene TRBJ2-7; TRBD1 matches 8 bases. The V gene's germline CDR1 is MNHNY and CDR2 SVGAGI (reference sequence). The CDR3 has 16 amino acids. V gave up 4 bases and J gave up 4 bases; unmatched junction bases: 12. CDR3 sequence (DNA): TGTGCCAGCAGTTCCCAGACAGGGGATATTAGGTACGAGCAGTACTTC. It translates to CASSSQTGDIRYEQYF.